Listed below are T cell receptor beta chains from one sample, sequenced in a study of shared clonotypes between healthy human individuals. Method: immunoSEQ multiplex PCR; TCRdb's copy keeps in-frame clones and lacks some. The sample lists nearly 2 million clones; roughly 94% were seen once. The specimen was naive CD8+ T cells sorted from blood. These receptors all come from a man between 18 and 35 years old in good health. Both conserved end residues are part of each CDR3. A D gene is named only where the DNA matches it firmly. Part of the rows lack a size; the others show once, few, many or a class for expanded clones.

abundance: NA
d_gene: NA
v_gene: TRBV30
j_gene: TRBJ1-1
CDR3nt: TGTGCCTGGGGGGACATACAGAACACTGAAGCTTTCTTT
CDR3aa: CAWGDIQNTEAFF

abundance: NA
d_gene: TRBD1
v_gene: TRBV6-5
j_gene: TRBJ1-5
CDR3nt: TGTGCCAGCAGGGGGAAGCCGGGACAGGGGCAGCCCCAGCATTTT
CDR3aa: CASRGKPGQGQPQHF

abundance: few
d_gene: NA
v_gene: TRBV11-2
j_gene: TRBJ1-5
CDR3nt: TGTGCCAGCGGATGGGACAGCAATCAGCCCCAGCATTTT
CDR3aa: CASGWDSNQPQHF

abundance: NA
d_gene: NA
v_gene: TRBV19
j_gene: TRBJ1-5
CDR3nt: TGTGCCAGTAGTCCCTGGACAGACAGCAATCAGCCCCAGCATTTT
CDR3aa: CASSPWTDSNQPQHF

abundance: NA
d_gene: NA
v_gene: TRBV2
j_gene: TRBJ1-4
CDR3nt: TGTGCCAGCGGTTTGCTTAATGAAAAACTGTTTTTT
CDR3aa: CASGLLNEKLFF

abundance: NA
d_gene: NA
v_gene: TRBV6-5
j_gene: TRBJ1-1
CDR3nt: TGTGCCAGCAGTTATACGGAGGGTTTCACTGAAGCTTTCTTT
CDR3aa: CASSYTEGFTEAFF

abundance: NA
d_gene: TRBD1
v_gene: TRBV6-4
j_gene: TRBJ2-7
CDR3nt: TGTGCCAGCAGTGACTCTCTGGACAGGGGGCTCGAGCAGTACTTC
CDR3aa: CASSDSLDRGLEQYF

abundance: NA
d_gene: NA
v_gene: TRBV28
j_gene: TRBJ2-4
CDR3nt: TGTGCCAGCAGTTTCCGAGGGGTAGCCAAAAACATTCAGTACTTC
CDR3aa: CASSFRGVAKNIQYF

abundance: NA
d_gene: NA
v_gene: TRBV2
j_gene: TRBJ1-6
CDR3nt: TGTGCCAGCAGAGAGGACGGTTCCTATAATTCACCCCTCCACTTT
CDR3aa: CASREDGSYNSPLHF

abundance: NA
d_gene: NA
v_gene: TRBV27
j_gene: TRBJ1-6
CDR3nt: TGTGCCAGCAGTTTAGGACCAGGGTCTAATTCACCCCTCCACTTT
CDR3aa: CASSLGPGSNSPLHF

abundance: NA
d_gene: TRBD1
v_gene: TRBV28
j_gene: TRBJ2-5
CDR3nt: TGTGCCAGCAGCCGGGACAGCCAGGGGGAGACCCAGTACTTC
CDR3aa: CASSRDSQGETQYF

abundance: NA
d_gene: TRBD2
v_gene: TRBV2
j_gene: TRBJ2-7
CDR3nt: TGTGCCAGCGGGATCCCGGGACTAGCGGGGGACCACGAGCAGTACTTC
CDR3aa: CASGIPGLAGDHEQYF

abundance: NA
d_gene: NA
v_gene: TRBV19
j_gene: TRBJ1-1
CDR3nt: TGTGCCAGTAGTATGGGTTCGAACACTGAAGCTTTCTTT
CDR3aa: CASSMGSNTEAFF

abundance: NA
d_gene: NA
v_gene: TRBV7-9
j_gene: TRBJ1-1
CDR3nt: TGTGCCAATGAGGGCCGGTTAAGGACCACTGAAGCTTTCTTT
CDR3aa: CANEGRLRTTEAFF

abundance: NA
d_gene: TRBD2
v_gene: TRBV6-5
j_gene: TRBJ2-7
CDR3nt: TGTGCCAGCAGTTACGCGGGGGACTCCTACGAGCAGTACTTC
CDR3aa: CASSYAGDSYEQYF

abundance: once
d_gene: TRBD2
v_gene: TRBV4-3
j_gene: TRBJ2-1
CDR3nt: TGCGCCAGCAGCCAAGATTCGCTAGCGGCTTCCTCCTACAATGAGCAGTTCTTC
CDR3aa: CASSQDSLAASSYNEQFF

abundance: NA
d_gene: NA
v_gene: TRBV10-3
j_gene: TRBJ1-1
CDR3nt: TGTGCCATTTTGGACCCCGGTGGTCACACTGAAGCTTTCTTT
CDR3aa: CAILDPGGHTEAFF

abundance: NA
d_gene: NA
v_gene: TRBV28
j_gene: TRBJ2-5
CDR3nt: TGTGCCAGCAGTTTATCGGGGGCGGGAGAGACCCAGTACTTC
CDR3aa: CASSLSGAGETQYF

abundance: NA
d_gene: TRBD1
v_gene: TRBV28
j_gene: TRBJ1-2
CDR3nt: TGTGCCAGCAGATCTACGACAGGGGGCCCTAACTATGGCTACACCTTC
CDR3aa: CASRSTTGGPNYGYTF

abundance: NA
d_gene: TRBD2
v_gene: TRBV7-8
j_gene: TRBJ2-7
CDR3nt: TGTGCCAGCAGCTTAGACCCTCTAGCGGGTTACGAGCAGTACTTC
CDR3aa: CASSLDPLAGYEQYF

abundance: NA
d_gene: NA
v_gene: TRBV5-4
j_gene: TRBJ2-7
CDR3nt: TGTGCCAGCAGCTTGGTAGGGGAAGCCTACGAGCAGTACTTC
CDR3aa: CASSLVGEAYEQYF

abundance: NA
d_gene: NA
v_gene: TRBV4-3
j_gene: TRBJ2-7
CDR3nt: TGCGCCAGCAGCCAAGACCGTGAGGGGGAATACGAGCAGTACTTC
CDR3aa: CASSQDREGEYEQYF

abundance: NA
d_gene: NA
v_gene: TRBV21-1
j_gene: TRBJ2-2
CDR3nt: TGTGCCAGCAGCAAAGAACTAGCGGGGGCGGGCGGGGAGCTGTTTTTT
CDR3aa: CASSKELAGAGGELFF

abundance: NA
d_gene: NA
v_gene: TRBV11-2
j_gene: TRBJ2-7
CDR3nt: TGTGCCAGCAGCTCAGGGTGGGGGTCCGAGCAGTACTTC
CDR3aa: CASSSGWGSEQYF

abundance: NA
d_gene: TRBD2
v_gene: TRBV7-9
j_gene: TRBJ2-1
CDR3nt: TGTGCCAGCAGCTCATTCGGGACTAGCTCCAATGAGCAGTTCTTC
CDR3aa: CASSSFGTSSNEQFF

abundance: NA
d_gene: NA
v_gene: TRBV7-9
j_gene: TRBJ2-7
CDR3nt: TGTGCCAGCAGCTTAGCGGCCAGTGTTAACTACGAGCAGTACTTC
CDR3aa: CASSLAASVNYEQYF

abundance: NA
d_gene: TRBD2
v_gene: TRBV9
j_gene: TRBJ2-3
CDR3nt: TGTGCCAGCAGCTTGGGACTAGCGGGACCCACAGATACGCAGTATTTT
CDR3aa: CASSLGLAGPTDTQYF